One and the same sample provided the 17 T cell receptor beta chains below, sequenced in a study of T cells in Graves' hyperthyroidism and ophthalmopathy. It was RNA transcripts that yielded the amplified TCR beta CDR3 regions. During a first-round RT-PCR of the TCR CDR3, the HTBI primer set was used. Using its own MiXCR run on the multiplex PCR reads, TCRdb lists one record per CDR3 protein. The sample yields fewer than 850,000 distinct CDR3 sequences, about 18% seen once. Sequencing used blood. These receptors all stem from a man aged 50 or older with Graves' hyperthyroidism.

This clonotype was observed many times. DNA for the CDR3: TGTGCCAGCACCTTAGGGCAGGGGGCTTATGGCTACACCTTC. The encoded protein is CASTLGQGAYGYTF. This chain joins TRBV12-3 or TRBV12-4 and TRBJ1-2, with 8 bases fitting TRBD1. The junction had 9 bases not matched to a gene; V was cut back by 7 bases and J by 5 bases. The CDR3 has 14 amino acids.

This clonotype was counted many times. The chain couples TRBV20-1 to TRBJ2-3; D unclear. The CDR3 has 14 amino acids. Trimming cost V 5 bases and J 5 bases, with 17 bases left between them. Germline V gives CDR1 DFQATT, CDR2 SNEGSKA (reference sequence). As DNA, the CDR3 is TGCAGTGCTCCCCTTTTAGGAGTCGTAGATACGCAGTATTTT. Translating it yields CSAPLLGVVDTQYF.

This clonotype was detected ten times or more. The chain couples TRBV18 to TRBJ2-7, with D possibly called TRBD1 or TRBD2 (5 bases each). CDR3 size: 17 residues. V dropped 4 bases and J dropped 2 bases, with 21 bases sitting between them. In germline, CDR1 is KGHSH, CDR2 LQKENI. The CDR3 spells CASSLGAGQRSTYEQYF. The CDR3 coding sequence is TGTGCCAGCTCACTGGGAGCAGGGCAGCGCTCGACCTACGAGCAGTACTTC.

This clonotype was seen only a few times. This rearrangement joins TRBV5-5 to TRBJ2-3; TRBD2 might be the D (5 bases). CDR3 length: 14 residues. CDR1 SGHKS and CDR2 YYEKEE come from the germline V gene (reference sequence). V was shortened by 7 bases and J by 0 bases, with 12 bases between the two germline ends. The CDR3 region is CASGGSGSTDTQYF. The DNA of the CDR3 is TGTGCCAGCGGAGGAAGCGGAAGCACAGATACGCAGTATTTT.

This clonotype has at least ten counts. This rearrangement joins TRBV27 to TRBJ2-1, with unresolved D. This CDR3 has 12 amino acids. The V end was cut by 4 bases, the J end by 4 bases, with 5 bases between. The germline CDR1 and CDR2 sequences are MNHEY and SMNVEV (reference sequence). The CDR3 DNA reads TGTGCCAGCAGTTCCAGGTACAATGAGCAGTTCTTC. It is translated as CASSSRYNEQFF.

This clonotype was counted between two and nine times. V usage is TRBV29-1 and J usage is TRBJ1-4; D is possibly TRBD1 (5 bases). The ends were cut back, 1 base at V and 7 bases at J, with 19 bases in the middle. Germline V gene lookup returns CDR1 SQVTM and CDR2 ANQGSEA. CDR3 length: 16 amino acids. The CDR3 sequence: CSVEALGQGRIEKLFF. The CDR3, as DNA: TGCAGCGTTGAAGCGCTTGGCCAGGGAAGGATTGAAAAACTGTTTTTT.

The V gene is TRBV4-2, the J gene TRBJ2-7; the match to TRBD2 covers 8 bases. The CDR3 length is 14 residues. J gave up 5 bases and V 4 bases, and 7 bases lay outside the gene matches. The germline gives CDR1 LGHNA, CDR2 YNFKEQ. The DNA for the CDR3 is TGTGCCAGCAGCCGAGAGGGAGCGGGAGACGAGCAGTACTTC. This translates into CASSREGAGDEQYF.

The sample holds a few counts of this clonotype. The rearrangement uses TRBV5-1 and TRBJ2-1; D might be TRBD2 (6 bases). From germline, CDR1 is SGHRS and CDR2 YFSETQ. The CDR3 extends over 14 amino acids. The V gene lost 1 base and the J gene lost 9 bases, with 14 bases spanning the gap. In nucleotides, the CDR3 is TGCGCCAGCAGCTTGCGGGAGTCCCCTTCTGAGCAGTTCTTC. This encodes CASSLRESPSEQFF.

At least ten counts were recorded for this clonotype. The gene calls are TRBV5-1 and TRBJ1-4; no reliable D call. CDR3 length equals 14 residues. V lost 3 bases, J lost 8 bases, and 14 bases lay in between. Germline values: CDR1 SGHRS, CDR2 YFSETQ. This CDR3 reads CASSWKGPEEKLFF. The CDR3 region has the DNA TGCGCCAGCAGCTGGAAGGGCCCGGAAGAAAAACTGTTTTTT.

The sample holds many counts of this clonotype. The chain links TRBV12-3 or TRBV12-4 to TRBJ1-4, with a tentative D call TRBD1 (6 bases). V was pared by 6 bases and J by 0 bases, with 17 bases between. This CDR3 is 17 amino acids long. The CDR3 spells CASRPTWTASTNEKLFF. CDR3 nucleotides: TGTGCCAGCAGACCCACCTGGACAGCATCAACTAATGAAAAACTGTTTTTT.

The rearrangement uses TRBV6-2 or TRBV6-3 and TRBJ2-7; 11 bases map to TRBD2. Germline lookup yields CDR1 MNHEY and CDR2 SVGEGT. V shed 5 bases and J 3 bases; nucleotides not matched to a gene: 9. The CDR3 covers 16 residues. CDR3 protein: CASSQTSGNLGYEQYF. The CDR3 bases are TGTGCCAGCAGTCAGACTAGCGGGAATCTCGGCTACGAGCAGTACTTC.

This clonotype was observed at least ten times. V and J are TRBV5-6 and TRBJ2-7, with D possibly TRBD2 on 6 matching bases. This CDR3 region has 14 residues. From germline, CDR1 is SGHDT and CDR2 YYEEEE. The V and J ends lost 4 bases and 0 bases respectively, with 11 bases between them. In DNA, the CDR3 is TGTGCCAGCAGCGCCGACGGGAGCTCCTACGAGCAGTACTTC. Protein sequence: CASSADGSSYEQYF.

This clonotype occurred a few times. This rearrangement joins TRBV29-1 to TRBJ1-1, with 10 bases aligning to TRBD1. This CDR3 has 13 residues. The junction had 12 bases not matched to a gene; V was cut back by 6 bases and J by 11 bases. Germline lookup yields CDR1 SQVTM and CDR2 ANQGSEA. The CDR3 DNA sequence: TGCAGCGTAGGGGACAGGGGACTTAGTTTGGCTTTCTTT. It translates to CSVGDRGLSLAFF.

This clonotype came up many times. The chain uses TRBV5-1 and TRBJ2-1; maybe TRBD2 (6 bases). Between the trimmed V and J ends, which lost 0 bases and 1 base, there was a span of 11 bases. The CDR3 consists of 16 residues. Per germline, CDR1 SGHRS and CDR2 YFSETQ. CDR3 residues: CASSLAIAASYNEQFF. The CDR3, as DNA: TGCGCCAGCAGCTTGGCCATAGCGGCATCCTACAATGAGCAGTTCTTC.

Only a few counts were recorded for this clonotype. The rearrangement joins TRBV6-2 or TRBV6-3 to TRBJ2-7; D is possibly TRBD1 or TRBD2 (5 bases each). V lost 6 bases and J 5 bases, leaving 17 bases between the germline ends. The CDR3 is 14 residues long. The V gene's germline CDR1 is MNHEY and CDR2 SVGEGT. In DNA, the CDR3 is TGTGCCAGCAGGGTGACGGGACGTATTCACGAGCAGTACTTC. Its translation: CASRVTGRIHEQYF.

This clonotype was seen ten or more times. The V call is TRBV7-2, the J call TRBJ2-1, with a tentative D call TRBD2 (5 bases). This CDR3 contains 16 residues. Per germline, CDR1 SGHTA and CDR2 FQGNSA. Trimming pared 0 bases from V and 10 bases from J, leaving 19 bases between. CDR3 amino acids: CASSLATTVTRVEQFF. The CDR3, as DNA: TGTGCCAGCAGCTTAGCGACGACGGTCACGAGGGTGGAGCAGTTCTTC.

This clonotype was seen once. The chain has TRBV12-3 or TRBV12-4 and TRBJ2-2; no reliable D call. Between the trimmed V and J ends, which lost 5 bases and 4 bases, there was a span of 11 bases. The CDR3 extends over 14 amino acids. The CDR3 protein is CASSPGGGTGELFF. The CDR3 nucleotides read TGTGCCAGCAGTCCTGGCGGTGGCACCGGGGAGCTGTTTTTT.